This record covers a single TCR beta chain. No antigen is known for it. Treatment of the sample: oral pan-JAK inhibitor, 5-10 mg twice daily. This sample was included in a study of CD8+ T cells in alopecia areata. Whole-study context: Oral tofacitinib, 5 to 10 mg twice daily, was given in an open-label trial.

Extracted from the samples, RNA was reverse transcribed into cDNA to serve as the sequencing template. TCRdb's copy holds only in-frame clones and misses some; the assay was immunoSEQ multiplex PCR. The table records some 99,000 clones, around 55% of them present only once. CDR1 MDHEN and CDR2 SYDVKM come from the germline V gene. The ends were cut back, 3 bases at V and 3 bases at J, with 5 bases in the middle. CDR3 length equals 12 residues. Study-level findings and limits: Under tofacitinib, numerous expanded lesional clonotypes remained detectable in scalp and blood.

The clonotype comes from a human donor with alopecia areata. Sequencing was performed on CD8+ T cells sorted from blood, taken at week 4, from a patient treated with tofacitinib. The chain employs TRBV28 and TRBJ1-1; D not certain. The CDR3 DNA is TGTGCCAGCAGTTTGTCATACACTGAAGCTTTCTTT. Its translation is CASSLSYTEAFF.